A selection of T cell receptor beta chains follows, all from one sample in a study of blood T cell repertoires in COVID-19. TCRdb's table, derived via immunoSEQ multiplex PCR, lists solely in-frame clones and lacks some. Of around 340,000 clones in the sample, around 86% were seen once. The sample comprised PBMCs or T cells enriched from blood (not recorded which). Every receptor here comes from a woman in her thirties or forties with acute COVID-19. The CDR3 runs from the conserved cysteine through the conserved F or W. A row's size may be missing; if present it is once, few, many or a size class.

v_gene,abundance,CDR3aa
TRBV5-1,NA,CASSLRGDPTYEQYF
TRBV4-1,NA,CASSQDLDRATYEQYF
TRBV7-3,NA,CASSLAGDYEQYF
TRBV11-3,NA,CASSPRLAGGPGEQFF
TRBV5-1,NA,CASSTDRGLGNEQFF
TRBV3-1/TRBV3-2,NA,CASSQVTAGGQYF
TRBV4-2,NA,CASSQDASGGADTQYF
TRBV3-1/TRBV3-2,NA,CASSQDMNSYGYTF
TRBV3-1/TRBV3-2,NA,CASSLSLGASGNTGELFF
TRBV27,NA,CASRRQGGQPQHF
TRBV6-1,NA,CASSEWGQGISGANVLTF
TRBV4-2,NA,CASSQDNGGGGYGYTF
TRBV11-2,NA,CASSLVNPGYTEAFF
TRBV28,NA,CASSLRGLGQPQHF
TRBV19,few,CASSTYSLPGQNYGYTF
TRBV2,NA,CASSLGTGGPDTQYF
TRBV7-2,NA,CASSSGLAGGRSYNEQFF
TRBV2,NA,CASSGDGGSQPQHF
TRBV4-3,few,CASSVRVGYEQYF
TRBV7-9,NA,CASSLVTVPGQGLYEQYF
TRBV7-6,NA,CASSHRVPEKLFF
TRBV10-3,NA,CAISVGGQGNVRGYTF
TRBV28,NA,CASSPAALGGYEQFF
TRBV5-6,NA,CASSEGQPFGYTF
TRBV7-9,NA,CASSQAGKYEQYF
TRBV18,NA,CASSPMDRGVSGELFF
TRBV7-8,NA,CASSPSYREGSYEQYF
TRBV28,NA,CASSLIGTQYLGYTF
TRBV27,once,CASSHAGTDTQYF
TRBV4-3,NA,CASSPLAGGDSSTDTQYF
TRBV29-1,NA,CAESTDTQYF
TRBV6-5,NA,CASSYRDSGTYEQYF
TRBV5-1,NA,CASSLGTGGIIGTNEKLFF
TRBV3-1/TRBV3-2,NA,CASSPRTGRYGYTF
TRBV27,few,CASNIQGPNSPLHF
TRBV12-5,NA,CASGPSYGTGMNTEAFF
TRBV9,NA,CASSALQGAISGANVLTF
TRBV19,NA,CASSPIEVPSSGNTIYF
TRBV9,NA,CASTFTGQLYGYTF
TRBV27,NA,CASSSSSYEQYF
TRBV12-3/TRBV12-4,NA,CASSPDRAGGYTF
TRBV23-1,NA,CASTNTPGDRGSNQPQHF
TRBV4-2,NA,CASSQGRGPIYGYTF
TRBV7-2,once,CASSLGRQGSQPQHF
TRBV6-2/TRBV6-3,NA,CASSYSFSGEGDTQYF
TRBV14,NA,CASSQVRGNSPLHF
TRBV7-3,NA,CASSSHGGPNTEAFF
TRBV14,NA,CASSQSSGQGHWQNSPLHF
TRBV19,NA,CARLRGNVNTEAFF
TRBV7-3,NA,CASSLSPGPDTQYF
TRBV18,once,CASSPLASETQYF
TRBV24-1,NA,CATSDRDRGQPQHF
TRBV4-1,once,CASSYSRDRGTGDGNTIYF
TRBV9,NA,CASSVGSGSGNTIYF
TRBV5-4,few,CASRMTGGGYGYTF
TRBV5-1,NA,CASRLSGGTNEKLFF
TRBV7-6,NA,CASSLETGVSEAFF